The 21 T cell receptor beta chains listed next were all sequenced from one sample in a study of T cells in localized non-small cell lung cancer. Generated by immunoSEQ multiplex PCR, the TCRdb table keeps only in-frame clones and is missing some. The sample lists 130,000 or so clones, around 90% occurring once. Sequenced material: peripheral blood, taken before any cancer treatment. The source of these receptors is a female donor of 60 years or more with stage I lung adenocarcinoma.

The CDR3 sequence: CAISGRGTSGAPNEQFF. CDR3 coding DNA: TGTGCCATCAGTGGGAGAGGGACTAGCGGGGCTCCTAATGAGCAGTTCTTC. The V gene is TRBV10-3, the J gene TRBJ2-1; TRBD2 agrees at 13 bases. Trimming took 4 bases from V and 7 from J; bases not matched to a gene: 10. The germline V gene has CDR1 ENHRY and CDR2 SYGVKD. The CDR3 spans 17 residues.

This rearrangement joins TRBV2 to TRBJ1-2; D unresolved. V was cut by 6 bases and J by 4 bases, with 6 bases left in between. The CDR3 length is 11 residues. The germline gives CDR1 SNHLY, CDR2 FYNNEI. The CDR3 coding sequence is TGTGCCAGCAGGGGCCCCTATGGCTACACCTTC. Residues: CASRGPYGYTF. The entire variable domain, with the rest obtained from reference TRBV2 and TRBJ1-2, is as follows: EPEVTQTPSHQVTQMGQEVILRCVPISNHLYFYWYRQILGQKVEFLVSFYNNEISEKSEIFDDQFSVERPDGSNFTLKIRSTKLEDSAMYFCASRGPYGYTFGSGTRLTVV.

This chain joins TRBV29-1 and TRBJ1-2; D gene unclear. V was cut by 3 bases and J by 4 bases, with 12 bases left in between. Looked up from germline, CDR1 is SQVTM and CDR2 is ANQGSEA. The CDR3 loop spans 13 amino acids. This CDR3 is CSVDRAGGYGYTF. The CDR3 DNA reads TGCAGCGTTGATAGAGCTGGAGGCTATGGCTACACCTTC.

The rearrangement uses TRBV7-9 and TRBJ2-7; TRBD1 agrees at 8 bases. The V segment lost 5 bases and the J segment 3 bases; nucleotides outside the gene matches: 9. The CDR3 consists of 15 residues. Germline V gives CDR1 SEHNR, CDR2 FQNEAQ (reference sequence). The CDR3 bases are TGTGCCAGCAGCCTACTCGCGGGACAGGTCTACGAGCAGTACTTC. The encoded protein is CASSLLAGQVYEQYF.

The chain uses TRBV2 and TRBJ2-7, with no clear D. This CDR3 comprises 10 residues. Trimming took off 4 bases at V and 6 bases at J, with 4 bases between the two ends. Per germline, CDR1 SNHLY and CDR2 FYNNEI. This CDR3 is CASSVLEQYF. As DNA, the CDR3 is TGTGCCAGCAGTGTACTCGAGCAGTACTTC. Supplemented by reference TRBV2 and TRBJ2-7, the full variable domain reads EPEVTQTPSHQVTQMGQEVILRCVPISNHLYFYWYRQILGQKVEFLVSFYNNEISEKSEIFDDQFSVERPDGSNFTLKIRSTKLEDSAMYFCASSVLEQYFGPGTRLTVT.

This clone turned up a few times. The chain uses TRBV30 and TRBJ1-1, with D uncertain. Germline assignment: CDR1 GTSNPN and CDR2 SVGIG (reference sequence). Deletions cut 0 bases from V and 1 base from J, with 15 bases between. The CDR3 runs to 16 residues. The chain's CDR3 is CAWSVHPPTTNTEAFF. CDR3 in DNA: TGTGCCTGGAGTGTACACCCCCCAACCACGAACACTGAAGCTTTCTTT.

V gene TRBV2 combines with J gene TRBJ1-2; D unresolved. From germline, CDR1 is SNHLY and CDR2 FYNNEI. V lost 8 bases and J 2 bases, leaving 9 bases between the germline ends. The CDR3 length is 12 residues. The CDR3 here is CASSAVNYGYTF. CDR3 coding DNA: TGTGCCAGCTCGGCAGTCAACTATGGCTACACCTTC.

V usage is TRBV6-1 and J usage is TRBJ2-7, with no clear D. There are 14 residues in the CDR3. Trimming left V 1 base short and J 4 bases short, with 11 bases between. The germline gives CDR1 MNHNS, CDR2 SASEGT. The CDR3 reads CASSEGVALYEQYF. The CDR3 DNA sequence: TGTGCCAGCAGTGAAGGGGTTGCTTTGTACGAGCAGTACTTC.

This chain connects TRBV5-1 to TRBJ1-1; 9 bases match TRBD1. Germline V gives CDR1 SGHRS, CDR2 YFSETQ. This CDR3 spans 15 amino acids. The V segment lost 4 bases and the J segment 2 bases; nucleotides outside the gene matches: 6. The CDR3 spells CASSPGTGRNTEAFF. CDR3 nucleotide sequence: TGCGCCAGCAGCCCCGGGACAGGGCGCAACACTGAAGCTTTCTTT.

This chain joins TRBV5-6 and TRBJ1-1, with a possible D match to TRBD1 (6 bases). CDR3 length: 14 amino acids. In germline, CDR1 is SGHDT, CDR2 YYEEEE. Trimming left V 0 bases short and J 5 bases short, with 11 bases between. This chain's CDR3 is CASSLVGATTEAFF. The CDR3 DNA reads TGTGCCAGCAGCTTGGTGGGGGCCACGACTGAAGCTTTCTTT.

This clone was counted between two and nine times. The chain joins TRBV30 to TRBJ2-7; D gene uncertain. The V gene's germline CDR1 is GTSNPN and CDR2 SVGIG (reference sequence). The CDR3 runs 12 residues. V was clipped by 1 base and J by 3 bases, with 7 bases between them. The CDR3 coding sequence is TGTGCCTGGAGTGCATCCGTCTACGAGCAGTACTTC. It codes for CAWSASVYEQYF.

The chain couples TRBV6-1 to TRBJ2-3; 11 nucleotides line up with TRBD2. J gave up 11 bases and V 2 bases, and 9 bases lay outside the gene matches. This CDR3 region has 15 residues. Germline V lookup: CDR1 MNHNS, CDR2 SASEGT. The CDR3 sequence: CASSEILAGGSRQYF. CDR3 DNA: TGTGCCAGCAGTGAAATCCTAGCGGGGGGATCTAGGCAGTATTTT.

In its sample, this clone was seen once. This chain's CDR3 is CASSYRTGGTEAFF. The CDR3 region has the DNA TGTGCCAGCAGTTACCGGACGGGCGGCACTGAAGCTTTCTTT. The chain couples TRBV6-6 to TRBJ1-1; no firm D call. V lost 2 bases to trimming and J lost 4 bases, with 11 bases between them. The CDR3 sequence is 14 residues long. CDR1 MNHNY and CDR2 SVGAGI come from the germline V gene (reference sequence).

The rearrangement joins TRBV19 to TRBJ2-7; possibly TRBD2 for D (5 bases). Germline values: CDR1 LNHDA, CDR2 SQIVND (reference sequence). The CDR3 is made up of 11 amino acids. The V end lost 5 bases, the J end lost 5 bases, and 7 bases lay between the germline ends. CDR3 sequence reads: CASSVGDEQYF. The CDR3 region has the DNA TGTGCCAGTAGTGTCGGGGACGAGCAGTACTTC.

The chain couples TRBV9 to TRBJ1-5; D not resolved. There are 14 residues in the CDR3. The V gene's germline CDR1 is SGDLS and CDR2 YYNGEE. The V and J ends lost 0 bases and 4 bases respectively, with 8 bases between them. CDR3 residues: CASSVGEGNQPQHF. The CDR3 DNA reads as TGTGCCAGCAGCGTAGGGGAAGGGAATCAGCCCCAGCATTTT.

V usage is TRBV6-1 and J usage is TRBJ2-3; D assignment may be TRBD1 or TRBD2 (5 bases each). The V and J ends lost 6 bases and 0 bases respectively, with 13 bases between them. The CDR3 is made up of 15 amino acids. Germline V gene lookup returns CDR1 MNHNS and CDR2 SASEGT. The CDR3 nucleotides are TGTGCCAGCAGGGGACCGTACCTTAGCACAGATACGCAGTATTTT. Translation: CASRGPYLSTDTQYF.

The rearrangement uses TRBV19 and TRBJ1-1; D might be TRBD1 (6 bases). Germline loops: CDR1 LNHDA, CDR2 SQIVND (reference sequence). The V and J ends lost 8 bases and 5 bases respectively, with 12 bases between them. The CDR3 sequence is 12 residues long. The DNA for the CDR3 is TGTGCCAGTGGACAAGGACAGACTGAAGCTTTCTTT. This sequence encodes CASGQGQTEAFF.

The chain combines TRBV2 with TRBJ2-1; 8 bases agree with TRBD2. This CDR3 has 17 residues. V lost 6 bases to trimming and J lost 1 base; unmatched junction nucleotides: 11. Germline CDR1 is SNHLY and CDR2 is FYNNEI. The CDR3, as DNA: TGTGCCAGCAGCCCTTTTGAGGGCGGGAGGTCCTACAATGAGCAGTTCTTC. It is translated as CASSPFEGGRSYNEQFF.

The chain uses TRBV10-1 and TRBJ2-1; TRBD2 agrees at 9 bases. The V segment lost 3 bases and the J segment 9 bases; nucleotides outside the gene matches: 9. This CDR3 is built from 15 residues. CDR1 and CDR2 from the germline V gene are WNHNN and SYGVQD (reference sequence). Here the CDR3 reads CASSEGGRAEGEQFF. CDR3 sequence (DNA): TGCGCCAGCAGTGAAGGCGGGAGGGCCGAAGGTGAGCAGTTCTTC.

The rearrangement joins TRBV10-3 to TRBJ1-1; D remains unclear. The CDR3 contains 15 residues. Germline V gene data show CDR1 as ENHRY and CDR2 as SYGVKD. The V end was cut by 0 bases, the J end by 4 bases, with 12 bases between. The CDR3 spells CAISESRLAGTEAFF. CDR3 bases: TGTGCCATCAGTGAGTCCCGGCTGGCGGGCACTGAAGCTTTCTTT.

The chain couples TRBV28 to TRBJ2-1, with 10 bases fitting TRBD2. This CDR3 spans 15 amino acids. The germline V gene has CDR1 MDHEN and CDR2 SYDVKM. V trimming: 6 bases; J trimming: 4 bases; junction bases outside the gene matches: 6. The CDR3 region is CASSLLAGVYNEQFF. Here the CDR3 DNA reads TGTGCCAGCAGCCTTCTAGCGGGAGTTTACAATGAGCAGTTCTTC.